This T cell receptor beta chain was documented in a study of Graves' ophthalmopathy and Graves' hyperthyroidism. Uncontrolled infections, pregnancy, lactation or other autoimmune diseases led to patient exclusion. V dropped 0 bases and J dropped 11; count of bases not matched to a gene: 6. CDR1 and CDR2 from the germline V gene are DFQATT and SNEGSKA (reference sequence). The CDR3 sequence is 14 residues long. This clonotype showed up just a few times. RNA transcripts served as template for amplifying TCR beta CDR3 sequences. The library came from an HTBI-primed first-round RT-PCR and a second-round multiplex PCR. TCRdb passed the multiplex PCR reads through MiXCR, listing each CDR3 protein once. The repertoire holds approximately 700,000 distinct CDR3 sequences, with around 40% as singletons.

The rearrangement links TRBV20-1 to TRBJ1-6, with 8 positions matching TRBD1. Source material: peripheral blood. This receptor was identified in an adult man with Graves' ophthalmopathy. CDR3 coding DNA: TGCAGTGCTAGAGACGGCAGGGGGCTGGCACCCCTCCACTTT. Translation gives CSARDGRGLAPLHF.